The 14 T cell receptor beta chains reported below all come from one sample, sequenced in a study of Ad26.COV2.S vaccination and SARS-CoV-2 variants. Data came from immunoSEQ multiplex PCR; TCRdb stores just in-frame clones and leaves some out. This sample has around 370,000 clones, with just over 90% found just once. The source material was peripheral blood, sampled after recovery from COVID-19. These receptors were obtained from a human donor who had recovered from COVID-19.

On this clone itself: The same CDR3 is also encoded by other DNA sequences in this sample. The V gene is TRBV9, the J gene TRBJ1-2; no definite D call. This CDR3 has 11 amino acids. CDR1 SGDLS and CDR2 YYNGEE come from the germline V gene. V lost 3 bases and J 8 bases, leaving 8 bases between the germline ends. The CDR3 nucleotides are TGTGCCAGCAGCGGGGCGGGAGGCTACACCTTC. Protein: CASSGAGGYTF.

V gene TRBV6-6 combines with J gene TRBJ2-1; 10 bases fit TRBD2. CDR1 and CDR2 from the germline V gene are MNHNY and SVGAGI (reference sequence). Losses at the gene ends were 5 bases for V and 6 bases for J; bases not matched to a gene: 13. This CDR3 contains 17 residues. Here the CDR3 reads CASSRQPLGLAANEQFF. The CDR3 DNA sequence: TGTGCCAGCAGTCGACAGCCACTCGGACTAGCGGCCAATGAGCAGTTCTTC.

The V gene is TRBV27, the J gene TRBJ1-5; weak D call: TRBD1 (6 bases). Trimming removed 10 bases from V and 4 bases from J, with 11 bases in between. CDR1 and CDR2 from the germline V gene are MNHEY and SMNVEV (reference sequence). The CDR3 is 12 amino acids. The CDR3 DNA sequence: TGTGCCACTTGGGGGGCGAATCAGCCCCAGCATTTT. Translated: CATWGANQPQHF.

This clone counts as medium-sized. The CDR3 sequence is CASSRDREQFF. CDR3 DNA: TGTGCCAGCAGTCGGGACAGGGAGCAGTTCTTC. This rearrangement joins TRBV3-1 (or the pseudogene TRBV3-2) to TRBJ2-1, with 8 bases aligning to TRBD1. Germline assignment: CDR1 LGHDT and CDR2 YNNKEL (reference sequence). After removal of 6 bases from V and 10 bases from J, the junction contained 2 bases not matched to a gene. CDR3 length: 11 amino acids.

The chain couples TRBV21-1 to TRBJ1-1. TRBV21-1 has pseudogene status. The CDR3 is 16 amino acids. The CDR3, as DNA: TGTGCCAGCAGCAACGAGCGGGAGGGTTTTTACACTGAAGCTTTCTTT. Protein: CASSNEREGFYTEAFF.

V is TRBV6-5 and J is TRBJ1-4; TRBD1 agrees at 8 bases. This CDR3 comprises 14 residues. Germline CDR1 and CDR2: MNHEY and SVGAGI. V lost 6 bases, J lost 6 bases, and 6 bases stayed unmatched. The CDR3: CASRRQGPDEKLFF. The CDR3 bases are TGTGCCAGCAGACGACAGGGGCCCGATGAAAAACTGTTTTTT.

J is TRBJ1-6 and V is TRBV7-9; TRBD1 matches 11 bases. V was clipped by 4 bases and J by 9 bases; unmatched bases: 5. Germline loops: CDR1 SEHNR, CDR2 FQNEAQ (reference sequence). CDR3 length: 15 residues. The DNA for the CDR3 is TGTGCCAGCAGCTCCGCGGGACAGGGGGGTTCACCCCTCCACTTT. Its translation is CASSSAGQGGSPLHF.

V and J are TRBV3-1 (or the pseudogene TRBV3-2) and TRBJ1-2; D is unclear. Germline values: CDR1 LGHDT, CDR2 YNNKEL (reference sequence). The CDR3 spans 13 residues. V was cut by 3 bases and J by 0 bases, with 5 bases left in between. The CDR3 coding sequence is TGTGCCAGCAGCCATGGATCTAACTATGGCTACACCTTC. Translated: CASSHGSNYGYTF.

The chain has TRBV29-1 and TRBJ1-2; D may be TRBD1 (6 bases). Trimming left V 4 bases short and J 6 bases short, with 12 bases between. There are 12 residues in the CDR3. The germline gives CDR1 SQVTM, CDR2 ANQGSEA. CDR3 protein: CSVVRGADGYTF. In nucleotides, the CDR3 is TGCAGCGTTGTTCGGGGGGCGGATGGCTACACCTTC.

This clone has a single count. CDR3 in DNA: TGTGCCAGCAGTGACAGGTGGGGGGGCAGCACAGATACGCAGTATTTT. Translating it yields CASSDRWGGSTDTQYF. V and J are TRBV6-1 and TRBJ2-3; weak D call: TRBD2 (7 bases). The germline gives CDR1 MNHNS, CDR2 SASEGT. V was cut by 3 bases and J by 0 bases, with 13 bases left in between. The CDR3 consists of 16 residues.

CDR3 nucleotides: TGTGCCAGCAGCCAAGTTAATATATGGGAGAACACTGAAGCTTTCTTT. It translates to CASSQVNIWENTEAFF. This chain links TRBV14 with TRBJ1-1; D remains ambiguous. Germline V CDR1 and CDR2: SGHDN, FVKESK. The CDR3 is 16 residues long. With 1 base removed from V and 1 base from J, the gap between germline ends came to 13 bases.

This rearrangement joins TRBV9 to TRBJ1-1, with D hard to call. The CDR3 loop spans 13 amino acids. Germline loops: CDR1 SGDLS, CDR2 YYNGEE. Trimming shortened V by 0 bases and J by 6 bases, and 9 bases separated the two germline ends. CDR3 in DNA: TGTGCCAGCAGCGTAGTTCTGAGTCCTGAAGCTTTCTTT. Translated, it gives CASSVVLSPEAFF.

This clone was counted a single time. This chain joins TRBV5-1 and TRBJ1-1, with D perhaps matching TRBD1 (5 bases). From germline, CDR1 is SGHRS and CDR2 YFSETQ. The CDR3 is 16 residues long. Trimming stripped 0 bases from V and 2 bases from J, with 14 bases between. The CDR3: CASSLESAGKNTEAFF. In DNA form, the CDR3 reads TGCGCCAGCAGCTTGGAGTCTGCAGGGAAAAACACTGAAGCTTTCTTT. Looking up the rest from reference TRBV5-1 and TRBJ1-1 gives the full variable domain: KAGVTQTPRYLIKTRGQQVTLSCSPISGHRSVSWYQQTPGQGLQFLFEYFSETQRNKGNFPGRFSGRQFSNSRSEMNVSTLELGDSALYLCASSLESAGKNTEAFFGQGTRLTVV.

CDR3 in amino acids: CSVVGPGGDGYTF. The CDR3 nucleotides read TGCAGCGTTGTGGGACCGGGGGGGGATGGCTACACCTTC. The gene calls are TRBV29-1 and TRBJ1-2; D might be TRBD1 (5 bases). The CDR3 loop spans 13 amino acids. Germline CDR1 reads SQVTM; CDR2 reads ANQGSEA. V lost 4 bases, J lost 6 bases, and 15 bases lay in between. Looking up the rest from reference TRBV29-1 and TRBJ1-2 gives the full variable domain: SAVISQKPSRDICQRGTSLTIQCQVDSQVTMMFWYRQQPGQSLTLIATANQGSEATYESGFVIDKFPISRPNLTFSTLTVSNMSPEDSSIYLCSVVGPGGDGYTFGSGTRLTVV.